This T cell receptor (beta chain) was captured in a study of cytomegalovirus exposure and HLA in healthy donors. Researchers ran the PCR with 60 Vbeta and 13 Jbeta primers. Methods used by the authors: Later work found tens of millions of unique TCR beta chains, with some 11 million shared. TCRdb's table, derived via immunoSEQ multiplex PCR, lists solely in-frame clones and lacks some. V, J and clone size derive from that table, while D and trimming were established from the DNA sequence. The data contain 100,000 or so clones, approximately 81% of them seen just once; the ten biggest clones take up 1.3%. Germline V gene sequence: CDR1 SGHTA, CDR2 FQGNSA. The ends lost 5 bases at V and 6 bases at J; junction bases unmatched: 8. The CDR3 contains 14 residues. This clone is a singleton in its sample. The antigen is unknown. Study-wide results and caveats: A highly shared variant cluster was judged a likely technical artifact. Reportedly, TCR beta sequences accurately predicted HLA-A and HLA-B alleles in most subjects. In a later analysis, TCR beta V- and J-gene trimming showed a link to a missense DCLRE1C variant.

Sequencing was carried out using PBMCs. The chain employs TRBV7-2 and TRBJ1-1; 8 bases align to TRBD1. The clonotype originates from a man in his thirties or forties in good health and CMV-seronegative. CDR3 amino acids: CASSRRQGSSEAFF. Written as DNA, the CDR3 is TGTGCCAGCAGCAGGCGACAGGGGTCCTCTGAAGCTTTCTTT.